This record covers a single T cell receptor (beta chain). Its specificity is unknown. People who had autoimmune disease history or systemic immunosuppression were excluded. The sample originates from a study of OX40 agonist ivuxolimab in advanced cancers. Study details: Dose-escalation patients suffered from hepatocellular carcinoma, melanoma, renal cell or head and neck cancer. There were three patients with partial responses, one having hepatocellular carcinoma and two cutaneous melanoma.

The V and J ends lost 6 bases and 4 bases, in that order; junction bases with no gene match: 10. This CDR3 has 15 amino acids. The germline CDR1 and CDR2 sequences are SNHLY and FYNNEI. Overall study findings and caveats: The 0.1-3.0 mg/kg partial responders had among the lowest clonal expansion.

Data came from immunoSEQ multiplex PCR; TCRdb stores just in-frame clones and leaves some out. The sample consists of roughly 70,000 clones, roughly 87% of them appearing once. The rearrangement uses TRBV2 and TRBJ2-7; 9 bases align to TRBD2. This receptor was identified in an adult with an advanced solid tumor such as melanoma, head and neck, liver or kidney cancer. Sequencing used CD4+ or CD8+ T cells sorted from blood, obtained in a trial of the OX40 agonist ivuxolimab. The CDR3 is CASRRLAGELYEQYF. CDR3 DNA: TGTGCCAGCAGGAGGTTAGCGGGAGAGCTGTACGAGCAGTACTTC.